This T cell receptor (delta chain) was documented in a study of gamma-delta T cells after stem cell transplantation. Germline CDR1 and CDR2: GEAIGNYY and EKD. This CDR3 spans 25 amino acids. V dropped 1 base and J dropped 0; count of bases not matched to a gene: 32. Within the sample, this clone is medium-sized. The same CDR3 is also encoded by other DNA sequences in this sample. TCRdb re-called clones from the RT-PCR reads via CATT. The sample contains some 2,000 delta-chain clones, about a quarter of which appear only once. This sequence joins TRDV2 and TRDJ1; TRDD2 agrees at 9 bases. The sample taken for sequencing was gamma-delta T cells. The receptor comes from a human donor. It is not recorded whose cells these are; they may come from a transplant donor. CDR3 sequence: CACDTGAFLLDSCHGGSPYTDKLIF. The CDR3 region has the DNA TGTGCCTGTGACACTGGGGCCTTCCTACTCGACTCGTGCCACGGGGGATCCCCTTACACCGATAAACTCATCTTT.